This T cell receptor beta chain was found in a study of radiotherapy plus CTLA-4 blockade in lung cancer. Study at large: Objective responses were observed in approximately 17% of patients, and disease control was achieved by 31%.

Germline V gene data show CDR1 as SGDLS and CDR2 as YYNGEE. Trimming shortened V by 2 bases and J by 4 bases, and 6 bases separated the two germline ends. The CDR3 runs to 12 residues. Study observations and caveats: Tumor-derived TCR clones expanded in blood after radiotherapy plus ipilimumab. Early shifts in blood T cell clones, with interferon-beta, reportedly predicted response best.

The assay was immunoSEQ multiplex PCR, and TCRdb's table has in-frame clones only and misses some. Found here are 80,000 or so clones, about 79% of them singletons; the top ten hold roughly 22%. Concerning this clone: Its antigen remains unknown. The same CDR3 can be traced to other DNA sequences in this sample.

This receptor was obtained from a human donor with non-small cell lung cancer whose response to radiotherapy plus ipilimumab could not be evaluated. Some clones in this sample may be carry-over from other donors' samples. The chain employs TRBV9 and TRBJ1-2; D unresolved. This specimen consisted of peripheral blood, obtained from a patient treated with radiotherapy plus ipilimumab. The CDR3 DNA reads as TGTGCCAGCAGCGTCGCGGGCTATGGCTACACCTTC. Translating it yields CASSVAGYGYTF.